Below, 17 T cell receptor beta chains from the same sample are listed, as sequenced in a study of CD8 T cells in ankylosing spondylitis. TCRdb re-derived calls from the 5' RACE reads in MiXCR, one entry per CDR3 protein. The data show about 96,000 distinct CDR3 sequences, with under 30% seen just once and 45% to 65% held by the top ten. Input material: blood, either unsorted or a sorted T cell fraction (not recorded which). These receptors all come from a male donor with ankylosing spondylitis or in good health (not recorded which).

This chain uses TRBV11-2 with TRBJ1-1, with 8 bases matching TRBD1. V lost 4 bases, J lost 0 bases, and 4 bases stayed unmatched. There are 15 residues in the CDR3. The germline gives CDR1 SGHAT, CDR2 FQNNGV. In DNA, the CDR3 is TGTGCCAGCAGCTCAGGGACAGGAGTGAACACTGAAGCTTTCTTT. Protein: CASSSGTGVNTEAFF.

The rearrangement joins TRBV28 to TRBJ1-1, with 8 bases matching TRBD1. The CDR3 has 17 residues. J gave up 0 bases and V 2 bases, and 8 bases lay outside the gene matches. The V gene's germline CDR1 is MDHEN and CDR2 SYDVKM. The DNA of the CDR3 is TGTGCCAGCAGTTTACAGGGGGCATCACGACTGAACACTGAAGCTTTCTTT. Protein: CASSLQGASRLNTEAFF.

The chain uses TRBV20-1 and TRBJ2-7; 7 bases align to TRBD2. The J segment lost 3 bases and the V segment lost 2 bases, leaving 1 base of the junction unmatched. The CDR3 totals 12 residues. Germline CDR1 reads DFQATT; CDR2 reads SNEGSKA (reference sequence). In nucleotides, the CDR3 is TGCAGTGCTAGACGGGACTACTACGAGCAGTACGTC. As protein: CSARRDYYEQYV.

This clonotype showed up just a few times. The chain is built from TRBV7-6 and TRBJ2-7; D is unclear. The CDR3 contains 15 residues. The V gene's germline CDR1 is SGHVS and CDR2 FNYEAQ. V was clipped by 1 base and J by 1 base, with 11 bases between them. CDR3 amino acids: CASSLEALTSYEQYF. CDR3 in DNA: TGTGCCAGCAGCTTAGAGGCCTTGACTTCCTACGAGCAGTACTTC.

The V gene is TRBV18, the J gene TRBJ2-3; 9 bases match TRBD2. V shed 4 bases and J 4 bases; nucleotides not matched to a gene: 6. Germline-derived CDR1 and CDR2 are KGHSH and LQKENI. The CDR3 is 15 residues long. The CDR3 spells CASSQAGGSPDTQYF. The CDR3, as DNA: TGTGCCAGCTCACAAGCGGGGGGTTCACCAGATACGCAGTATTTT. The whole variable domain, filled in from reference TRBV18 and TRBJ2-3, reads NAGVMQNPRHLVRRRGQEARLRCSPMKGHSHVYWYRQLPEEGLKFMVYLQKENIIDESGMPKERFSAEFPKEGPSILRIQQVVRGDSAAYFCASSQAGGSPDTQYFGPGTRLTVL.

The genes are TRBV19 and TRBJ1-1, with D possibly being TRBD1 (5 bases). This CDR3 is built from 13 residues. Trimming pared 2 bases from V and 3 bases from J, leaving 7 bases between. Germline V gene data show CDR1 as LNHDA and CDR2 as SQIVND (reference sequence). The CDR3 coding sequence is TGTGCCAGTAGTATAACGACAGACACTGAAGCTTTCTTT. Translating gives CASSITTDTEAFF.

This clonotype was observed a few times. The V and J genes are TRBV6-5 and TRBJ2-7, with 9 bases fitting TRBD1. Germline V lookup: CDR1 MNHEY, CDR2 SVGAGI. V lost 0 bases, J lost 4 bases, and 10 bases stayed unmatched. The CDR3 is made up of 17 amino acids. CDR3 sequence: CASSYSSGQGQLYEQYF. The DNA of the CDR3 is TGTGCCAGCAGTTACTCGAGCGGACAGGGGCAGTTATACGAGCAGTACTTC.

The J gene is TRBJ1-1, the V gene TRBV29-1; 8 nucleotides line up with TRBD1. The germline V gene encodes CDR1 SQVTM and CDR2 ANQGSEA. The V segment lost 5 bases and the J segment 6 bases; nucleotides outside the gene matches: 8. This CDR3 contains 13 residues. CDR3 region: CSVSPGGDAEAFF. DNA for the CDR3: TGCAGCGTTTCACCAGGGGGCGACGCTGAAGCTTTCTTT.

V usage is TRBV5-1 and J usage is TRBJ2-1; D is possibly TRBD1 or TRBD2 (5 bases each). Germline CDR1 reads SGHRS; CDR2 reads YFSETQ. The V and J ends lost 4 bases and 4 bases respectively, with 12 bases between them. This CDR3 spans 14 amino acids. The CDR3 sequence: CASSPGTEYNEQFF. The CDR3 DNA reads TGCGCCAGCAGCCCGGGGACGGAATACAATGAGCAGTTCTTC. The entire variable domain, with the rest obtained from reference TRBV5-1 and TRBJ2-1, is as follows: KAGVTQTPRYLIKTRGQQVTLSCSPISGHRSVSWYQQTPGQGLQFLFEYFSETQRNKGNFPGRFSGRQFSNSRSEMNVSTLELGDSALYLCASSPGTEYNEQFFGPGTRLTVL.

This clonotype turned up a few times. V usage is TRBV28 and J usage is TRBJ2-1; unclear D gene. V lost 3 bases and J 1 base, leaving 10 bases between the germline ends. CDR1 and CDR2 from the germline V gene are MDHEN and SYDVKM. CDR3 length equals 15 residues. The CDR3 bases are TGTGCCAGCAGTTTTTGGAGTGGGTCCTACAATGAGCAGTTCTTC. Translating gives CASSFWSGSYNEQFF.

The sample holds a few counts of this clonotype. The chain has TRBV4-1 and TRBJ2-7; a weak D match, TRBD1 (6 bases). The CDR3 contains 15 residues. The V gene lost 1 base and the J gene lost 2 bases, with 12 bases spanning the gap. In germline, CDR1 is MGHRA, CDR2 YSYEKL. The CDR3 DNA follows: TGCGCCAGCAGCCAAGCCAGGGGTTTCGCCTACGAGCAGTACTTC. The encoded protein is CASSQARGFAYEQYF.

Many counts were recorded for this clonotype. The CDR3 reads CASRVTGGGQIAGELFF. The CDR3 DNA reads as TGTGCCAGCAGAGTGACAGGGGGCGGACAAATCGCCGGGGAGCTGTTTTTT. The chain uses TRBV28 and TRBJ2-2; 10 positions agree with TRBD1. Germline CDR1 reads MDHEN; CDR2 reads SYDVKM. V was clipped by 6 bases and J by 6 bases; unmatched bases: 13. This CDR3 is built from 17 residues.

V gene TRBV4-1 combines with J gene TRBJ2-1; 9 bases are a match to TRBD2. This CDR3 is built from 17 residues. CDR1 is MGHRA, CDR2 YSYEKL, per germline. The trim removed 4 bases at V and 0 bases at J, leaving 7 bases unmatched. CDR3 nucleotide sequence: TGCGCCAGCAGCCTCTCGACTAGCGGAGGCTCCTACAATGAGCAGTTCTTC. This translates into CASSLSTSGGSYNEQFF.

The chain carries TRBV6-1 and TRBJ2-3; no firm D call. V was trimmed by 1 base and J by 0 bases, leaving 11 bases between them. Germline lookup yields CDR1 MNHNS and CDR2 SASEGT. This CDR3 is 16 amino acids long. The CDR3 nucleotides read TGTGCCAGCAGTGAAGGCGCGTTGCCTAGCACAGATACGCAGTATTTT. It codes for CASSEGALPSTDTQYF.

The V gene is TRBV9, the J gene TRBJ2-3; the D gene could be TRBD1 or TRBD2 (5 bases each). CDR3 length: 18 residues. CDR1 is SGDLS, CDR2 YYNGEE, per germline. V shed 0 bases and J shed 2 bases, with 19 bases lying between them. The CDR3 DNA sequence: TGTGCCAGCAGCGTAGACCCTTACGCCGGGACCAACACAGATACGCAGTATTTT. Encoded protein: CASSVDPYAGTNTDTQYF.

In its sample, this clonotype was seen many times. The chain joins TRBV5-1 to TRBJ2-3; the match to TRBD2 covers 12 bases. The germline V gene has CDR1 SGHRS and CDR2 YFSETQ. This CDR3 has 16 residues. J was trimmed by 4 bases and V by 0 bases; bases with no gene match: 3. CDR3 bases: TGCGCCAGCAGCTTGGCTAGCGGGGGGGCCGCAGATACGCAGTATTTT. Amino acid sequence: CASSLASGGAADTQYF.

The CDR3 reads CASSIRWNTEAFF. The CDR3 DNA reads as TGTGCCAGCAGCATCAGGTGGAACACTGAAGCTTTCTTT. The rearrangement joins TRBV6-2 or TRBV6-3 to TRBJ1-1, with D unresolved. Germline CDR1 MNHEY, CDR2 SVGEGT. V shed 6 bases and J shed 1 base, with 9 bases lying between them. The CDR3 length is 13 residues.